This T cell receptor beta chain was recorded in a study of T cell responses to AZD1222 COVID-19 vaccine. The length of the CDR3 is 14 residues. V shed 4 bases, J shed 8 bases, and the junction held 5 bases outside the gene matches. Germline assignment: CDR1 LNHDA and CDR2 SQIVND (reference sequence). Clones were read by immunoSEQ multiplex PCR, and TCRdb kept only the in-frame ones, dropping some. The sample has about 160,000 clones; around 89% are singletons. As concerns this clone: Its specificity is unknown.

Study results and caveats: Reportedly, nearly half the spike-specific TCRs target unmutated variant regions. Rises in breadth and depth of Spike-specific TCRs came after two AZD1222 doses.

The rearrangement links TRBV19 to TRBJ2-7, with 13 nucleotides matching TRBD2. The specimen comprised peripheral blood, sampled 28 days after the second AZD1222 dose. The sequence came from an adult who received the AZD1222 COVID-19 vaccine. CDR3: CASSRTSGGDQQYF. In nucleotides, the CDR3 is TGTGCCAGTAGTAGAACTAGCGGGGGGGATCAGCAGTACTTC. The complete variable domain, with remaining parts taken from reference TRBV19 and TRBJ2-7, reads DGGITQSPKYLFRKEGQNVTLSCEQNLNHDAMYWYRQDPGQGLRLIYYSQIVNDFQKGDIAEGYSVSREKKESFPLTVTSAQKNPTAFYLCASSRTSGGDQQYFGPGTRLTVT.